These T cell receptor beta chains were read from a single sample in a study of blood T cell repertoires in COVID-19. Clones were read by immunoSEQ multiplex PCR, and TCRdb kept only the in-frame ones, dropping some. The table lists a few hundred thousand clones, just under 90% of them singletons. Sequenced material: PBMCs or T cells enriched from blood (not recorded which). These receptors were collected from a woman under 40 who had recovered from COVID-19. CDR3s include the opening cysteine and the closing phenylalanine or tryptophan. The order of the fields is J gene, V gene, CDR3 protein.

TRBJ1-2	TRBV4-2	CASSHGENYGYTF
TRBJ2-7	TRBV4-1	CASSQETVSEIYEQYF
TRBJ1-1	TRBV19	CASKQGGTEAFF
TRBJ1-3	TRBV2	CASSGASGNTIYF
TRBJ2-2	TRBV6-1	CASSVPSGGEYTGELFF
TRBJ1-5	TRBV27	CASSFVPLSLSQPQHF
TRBJ2-7	TRBV5-1	CASSLRPSGGSYEQYF
TRBJ2-7	TRBV30	CAWSETGSYEQYF
TRBJ1-2	TRBV2	CASSALGGPYGYTF
TRBJ1-4	TRBV6-1	CASSEGRHTTNEKLFF
TRBJ1-4	TRBV29-1	CSVETGQAKLFF
TRBJ2-7	TRBV27	CASSSKARRGYEQYF
TRBJ1-3	TRBV11-2	CASSLTGNGNTIYF
TRBJ1-1	TRBV30	CAWSATLKAFF
TRBJ2-1	TRBV5-4	CASSLGSDEQFF
TRBJ1-2	TRBV29-1	CSVPDRGGLLGYGYTF
TRBJ2-1	TRBV9	CASSARLVPSYNEQFF
TRBJ2-7	TRBV2	CASHINGRAYEQYF
TRBJ1-5	TRBV5-1	CASSPTGGAGQPQHF
TRBJ2-1	TRBV21-1	CASSKVSSKQEEQFF